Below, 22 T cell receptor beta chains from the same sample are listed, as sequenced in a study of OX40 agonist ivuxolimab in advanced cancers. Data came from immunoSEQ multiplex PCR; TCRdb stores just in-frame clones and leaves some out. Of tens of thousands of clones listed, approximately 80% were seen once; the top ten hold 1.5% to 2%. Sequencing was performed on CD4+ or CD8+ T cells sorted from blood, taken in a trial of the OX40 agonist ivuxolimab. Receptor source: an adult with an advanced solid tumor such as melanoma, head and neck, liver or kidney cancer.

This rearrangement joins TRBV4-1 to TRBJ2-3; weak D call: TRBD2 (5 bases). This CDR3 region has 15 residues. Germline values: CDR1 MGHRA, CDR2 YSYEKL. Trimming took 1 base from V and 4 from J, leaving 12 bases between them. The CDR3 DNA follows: TGCGCCAGCAGCCAAGGAAATCCGGGGTCAGATACGCAGTATTTT. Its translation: CASSQGNPGSDTQYF.

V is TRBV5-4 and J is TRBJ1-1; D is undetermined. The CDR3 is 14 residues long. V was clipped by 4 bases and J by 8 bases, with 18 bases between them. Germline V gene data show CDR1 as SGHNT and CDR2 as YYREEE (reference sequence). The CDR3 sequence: CASSVPGRLQEAFF. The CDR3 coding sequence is TGTGCCAGCAGCGTACCGGGGAGGTTGCAGGAAGCTTTCTTT. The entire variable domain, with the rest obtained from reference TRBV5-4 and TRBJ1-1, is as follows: ETGVTQSPTHLIKTRGQQVTLRCSSQSGHNTVSWYQQALGQGPQFIFQYYREEENGRGNFPPRFSGLQFPNYSSELNVNALELDDSALYLCASSVPGRLQEAFFGQGTRLTVV.

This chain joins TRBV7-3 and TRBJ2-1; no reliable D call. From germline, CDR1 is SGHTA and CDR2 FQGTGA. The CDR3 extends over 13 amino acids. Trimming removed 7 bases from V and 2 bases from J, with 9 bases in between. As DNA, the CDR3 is TGTGCCAGCACGCCAGACCCCTACAATGAGCAGTTCTTC. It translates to CASTPDPYNEQFF.

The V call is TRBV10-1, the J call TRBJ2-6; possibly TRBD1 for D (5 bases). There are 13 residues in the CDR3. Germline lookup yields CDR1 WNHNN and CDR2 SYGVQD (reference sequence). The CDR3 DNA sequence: TGCTATAACAGGAGCTCTGGGGCCAACGTCCTGACTTTC. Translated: CYNRSSGANVLTF.

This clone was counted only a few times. CDR3 residues: CASSLAVGAGTDTQYF. The CDR3 region has the DNA TGCGCCAGCAGCTTGGCCGTGGGGGCCGGCACAGATACGCAGTATTTT. J is TRBJ2-3 and V is TRBV5-1; tentative D call: TRBD1 (6 bases). Trimming removed 0 bases from V and 1 base from J, with 12 bases in between. Germline CDR1 SGHRS, CDR2 YFSETQ. The CDR3 is made up of 16 amino acids.

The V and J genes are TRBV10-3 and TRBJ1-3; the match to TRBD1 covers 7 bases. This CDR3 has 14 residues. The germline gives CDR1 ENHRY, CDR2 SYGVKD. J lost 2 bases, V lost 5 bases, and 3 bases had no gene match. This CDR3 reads CAISHQGAGNTIYF. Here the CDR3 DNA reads TGTGCCATCAGTCATCAGGGGGCTGGAAACACCATATATTTT.

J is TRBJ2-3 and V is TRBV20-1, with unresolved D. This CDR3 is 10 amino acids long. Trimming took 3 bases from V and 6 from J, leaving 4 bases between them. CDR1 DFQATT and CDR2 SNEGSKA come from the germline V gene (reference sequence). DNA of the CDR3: TGCAGTGCTAGTCTGGATACGCAGTATTTT. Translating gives CSASLDTQYF.

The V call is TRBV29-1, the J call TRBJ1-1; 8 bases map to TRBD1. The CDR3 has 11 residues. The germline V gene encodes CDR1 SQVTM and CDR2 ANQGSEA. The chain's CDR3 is CAGGLNTEAFF. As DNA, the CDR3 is TGCGCAGGGGGCCTGAACACTGAAGCTTTCTTT.

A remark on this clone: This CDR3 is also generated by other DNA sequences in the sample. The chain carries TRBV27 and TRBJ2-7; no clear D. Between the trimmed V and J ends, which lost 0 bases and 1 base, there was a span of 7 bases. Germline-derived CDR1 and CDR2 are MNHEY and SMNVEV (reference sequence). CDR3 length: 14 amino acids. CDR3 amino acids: CASSLSRSSYEQYF. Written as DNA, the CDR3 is TGTGCCAGCAGTTTATCAAGAAGTTCCTACGAGCAGTACTTC.

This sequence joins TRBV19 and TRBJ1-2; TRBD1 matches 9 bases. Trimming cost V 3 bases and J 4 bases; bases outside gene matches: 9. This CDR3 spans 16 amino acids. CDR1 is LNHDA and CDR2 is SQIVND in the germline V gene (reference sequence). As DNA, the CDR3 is TGTGCCAGTAGTATTATTTTTCCGGGACAGGGCTATGGCTACACCTTC. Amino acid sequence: CASSIIFPGQGYGYTF.

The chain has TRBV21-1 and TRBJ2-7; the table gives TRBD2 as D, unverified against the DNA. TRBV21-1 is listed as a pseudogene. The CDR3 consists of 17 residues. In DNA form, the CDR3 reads TGTGCCAGCAGCACTCAGGGGGGACTAGCGCGGGCCGTCGAGCAGTACTTC. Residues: CASSTQGGLARAVEQYF.

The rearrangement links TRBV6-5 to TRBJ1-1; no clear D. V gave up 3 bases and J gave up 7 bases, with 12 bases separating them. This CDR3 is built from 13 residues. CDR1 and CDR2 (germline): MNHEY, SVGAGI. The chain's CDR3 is CASSYGQAYEAFF. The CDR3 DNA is TGTGCCAGCAGTTATGGCCAGGCCTATGAAGCTTTCTTT.

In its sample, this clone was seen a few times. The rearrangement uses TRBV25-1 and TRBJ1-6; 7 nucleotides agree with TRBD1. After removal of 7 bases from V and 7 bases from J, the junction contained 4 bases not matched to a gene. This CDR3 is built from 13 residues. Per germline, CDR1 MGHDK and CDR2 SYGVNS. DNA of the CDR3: TGTGCCAGCACGGCAGGGGGAAATTCACCCCTCCACTTT. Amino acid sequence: CASTAGGNSPLHF.

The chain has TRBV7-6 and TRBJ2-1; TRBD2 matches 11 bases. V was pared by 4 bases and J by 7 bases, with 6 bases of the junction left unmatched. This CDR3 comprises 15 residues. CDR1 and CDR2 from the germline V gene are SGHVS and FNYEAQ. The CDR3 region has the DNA TGTGCCAGCAGCTCCGGACTAGCGGGTGGGAATGAGCAGTTCTTC. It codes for CASSSGLAGGNEQFF.

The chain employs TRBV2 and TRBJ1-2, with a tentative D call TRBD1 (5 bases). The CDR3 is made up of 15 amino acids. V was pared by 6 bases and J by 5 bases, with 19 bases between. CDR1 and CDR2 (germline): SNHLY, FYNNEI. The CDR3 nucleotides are TGTGCCAGCAGCGAGATGGGACCCGCTACTTATGGCTACACCTTC. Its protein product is CASSEMGPATYGYTF.

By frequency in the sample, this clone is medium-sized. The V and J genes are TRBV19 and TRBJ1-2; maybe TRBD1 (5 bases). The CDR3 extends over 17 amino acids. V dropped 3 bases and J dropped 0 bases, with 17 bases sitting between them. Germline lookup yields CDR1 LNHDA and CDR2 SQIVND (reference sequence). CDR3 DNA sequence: TGTGCCAGTAGTATTGGGGCAGCGTGGGAAGCTAACTATGGCTACACCTTC. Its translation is CASSIGAAWEANYGYTF.

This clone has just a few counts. The CDR3 nucleotides are TGTGCCAGCTCACAAAACCGGGACGAGACCCAGTACTTC. It codes for CASSQNRDETQYF. This sequence joins TRBV18 and TRBJ2-5, with D possibly being TRBD1 or TRBD2 (5 bases each). This CDR3 region has 13 residues. Trimming took off 4 bases at V and 5 bases at J, with 11 bases between the two ends. Per the germline V gene, CDR1 is KGHSH and CDR2 is LQKENI.

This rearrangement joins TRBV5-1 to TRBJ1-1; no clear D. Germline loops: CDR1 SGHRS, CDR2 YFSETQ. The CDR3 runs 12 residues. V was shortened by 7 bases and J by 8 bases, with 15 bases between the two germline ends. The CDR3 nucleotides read TGCGCCAGCGGTACGGGAGGTCTCGAAGCTTTCTTT. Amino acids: CASGTGGLEAFF.

CDR3 residues: CASSLSLTGGWGELFF. Here the CDR3 DNA reads TGTGCCAGCAGTTTATCCCTTACAGGGGGCTGGGGGGAGCTGTTTTTT. The V and J genes are TRBV28 and TRBJ2-2; 9 nucleotides match TRBD1. Germline V gene lookup returns CDR1 MDHEN and CDR2 SYDVKM. The CDR3 spans 16 residues. V dropped 1 base and J dropped 8; count of bases not matched to a gene: 8.

CDR3 DNA: TGTGCCAGCAGCTCCTGGGGCGTAAATGAAAAACTGTTTTTT. As protein: CASSSWGVNEKLFF. This chain links TRBV5-6 with TRBJ1-4, with D maybe TRBD1 (5 bases). The CDR3 is 14 residues long. Trimming left V 3 bases short and J 5 bases short, with 11 bases between. Germline CDR1 SGHDT, CDR2 YYEEEE.

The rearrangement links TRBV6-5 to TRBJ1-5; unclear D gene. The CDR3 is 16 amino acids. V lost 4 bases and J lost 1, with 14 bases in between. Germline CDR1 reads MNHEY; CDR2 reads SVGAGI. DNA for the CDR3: TGTGCCAGCAGTTTACACCGCGGGAAAAGCAATCAGCCCCAGCATTTT. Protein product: CASSLHRGKSNQPQHF.

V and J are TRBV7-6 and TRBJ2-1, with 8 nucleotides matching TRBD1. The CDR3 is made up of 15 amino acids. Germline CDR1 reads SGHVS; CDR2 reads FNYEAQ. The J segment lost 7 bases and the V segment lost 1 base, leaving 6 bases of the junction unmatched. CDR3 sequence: CASSLVQGGGNEQFF. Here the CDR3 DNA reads TGTGCCAGCAGCTTAGTACAGGGGGGAGGTAATGAGCAGTTCTTC.